A single sample is the source of the 32 T cell receptor beta chains below, sequenced in a study of shared clonotypes between healthy human individuals. Assay used: immunoSEQ multiplex PCR; TCRdb lists only in-frame clones, some missing. The sample has about 2.3 million clones; around 90% are singletons. Input material: naive CD4+ T cells from PBMCs. The subset is: CD45RA+ positively selected. Receptors were obtained from a man between 18 and 35 years old in good health. Some clones in this sample may be carry-over from other donors' samples.

This chain uses TRBV19 with TRBJ1-1; unclear D gene. V lost 2 bases, J lost 1 base, and 11 bases lay in between. The CDR3 runs to 15 residues. Germline lookup yields CDR1 LNHDA and CDR2 SQIVND (reference sequence). In DNA form, the CDR3 reads TGTGCCAGTAGTATACGTAGAGGGCGGAACACTGAAGCTTTCTTT. Encoded protein: CASSIRRGRNTEAFF.

This clone was recorded a few times. The genes are TRBV19 and TRBJ1-5; tentatively, D is TRBD1 (6 bases). Trimming pared 7 bases from V and 6 bases from J, leaving 19 bases between. CDR1 is LNHDA, CDR2 SQIVND, per germline (reference sequence). This CDR3 comprises 15 residues. CDR3: CASTSRGTWGQPQHF. Written as DNA, the CDR3 is TGTGCCAGTACCTCGAGGGGGACATGGGGTCAGCCCCAGCATTTT. Filled out from reference TRBV19 and TRBJ1-5, the complete variable domain reads DGGITQSPKYLFRKEGQNVTLSCEQNLNHDAMYWYRQDPGQGLRLIYYSQIVNDFQKGDIAEGYSVSREKKESFPLTVTSAQKNPTAFYLCASTSRGTWGQPQHFGDGTRLSIL.

Note on this clone: Additional DNA sequences in this sample encode the identical CDR3. The rearrangement joins TRBV5-4 to TRBJ1-3, with 7 bases that match TRBD1. Trimming took 4 bases from V and 4 from J; bases not matched to a gene: 8. CDR3 size: 15 residues. Germline V CDR1 and CDR2: SGHNT, YYREEE (reference sequence). The CDR3 region is CASSLDREGGNTIYF. The CDR3 region has the DNA TGTGCCAGCAGCCTCGACAGGGAAGGAGGAAACACCATATATTTT.

The rearrangement links TRBV9 to TRBJ2-3; 7 nucleotides agree with TRBD2. The V segment lost 0 bases and the J segment 6 bases; nucleotides outside the gene matches: 7. The CDR3 has 15 amino acids. The germline V gene has CDR1 SGDLS and CDR2 YYNGEE. In DNA form, the CDR3 reads TGTGCCAGCAGCGTAGGAGGCAGGCGGGAGGATACGCAGTATTTT. Its translation is CASSVGGRREDTQYF.

V usage is TRBV5-4 and J usage is TRBJ2-5, with TRBD2 as a possible D gene (6 bases). The CDR3 loop spans 15 amino acids. Looked up from germline, CDR1 is SGHNT and CDR2 is YYREEE (reference sequence). V lost 1 base and J lost 3, with 13 bases in between. CDR3: CASSLLSGGKETQYF. CDR3 DNA: TGTGCCAGCAGCTTGCTGAGTGGAGGGAAAGAGACCCAGTACTTC.

This chain links TRBV2 with TRBJ1-1; 8 nucleotides align to TRBD1. The CDR3 runs 14 residues. Germline trimming cut 6 bases from V and 3 bases from J; bases unmatched to any gene: 6. Germline V CDR1 and CDR2: SNHLY, FYNNEI. CDR3 sequence reads: CASRDQGAYTEAFF. CDR3 in DNA: TGTGCCAGCAGGGACCAGGGGGCCTACACTGAAGCTTTCTTT.

This clone is a singleton in its sample. The chain joins TRBV18 to TRBJ2-1; 7 nucleotides agree with TRBD2. After removal of 7 bases from V and 6 bases from J, the junction contained 9 bases not matched to a gene. Looked up from germline, CDR1 is KGHSH and CDR2 is LQKENI. The CDR3 is made up of 14 amino acids. The CDR3 loop reads CASLGLGGFNEQFF. CDR3 nucleotide sequence: TGTGCCAGCTTAGGACTAGGTGGCTTCAATGAGCAGTTCTTC.

The chain links TRBV29-1 to TRBJ2-3; D gene unclear. The CDR3 runs to 13 residues. Deletions cut 4 bases from V and 2 bases from J, with 10 bases between. Germline CDR1 is SQVTM and CDR2 is ANQGSEA. In DNA form, the CDR3 reads TGCAGCGTTGCTACTGACTCCACAGATACGCAGTATTTT. Translation: CSVATDSTDTQYF.

The chain carries TRBV7-2 and TRBJ1-2; D is ambiguous. The length of the CDR3 is 13 residues. CDR1 SGHTA and CDR2 FQGNSA come from the germline V gene. V gave up 6 bases and J gave up 3 bases, with 11 bases separating them. DNA of the CDR3: TGTGCCAGCAGACTGGACGGATACTATGGCTACACCTTC. This encodes CASRLDGYYGYTF.

The chain joins TRBV9 to TRBJ2-3; no clear D. The germline V and J ends were trimmed by 0 bases and 0 bases, with 14 bases remaining between them. The length of the CDR3 is 17 residues. Germline values: CDR1 SGDLS, CDR2 YYNGEE. The CDR3 is CASSVGPLRQSTDTQYF. The CDR3 region has the DNA TGTGCCAGCAGCGTAGGCCCACTGCGGCAAAGCACAGATACGCAGTATTTT.

The genes are TRBV6-5 and TRBJ2-3, with D unresolved. The CDR3 is 15 amino acids. Per germline, CDR1 MNHEY and CDR2 SVGAGI. V lost 0 bases, J lost 0 bases, and 7 bases lay in between. As DNA, the CDR3 is TGTGCCAGCAGTTACTCTGGAGTCAGCACAGATACGCAGTATTTT. Protein: CASSYSGVSTDTQYF.

The CDR3, as DNA: TGTGCCAGCAGTTTCGAAGGGTCTTCGGAGTTCTTC. Translated, it gives CASSFEGSSEFF. The chain couples TRBV27 to TRBJ2-1; D is unresolved. Trimming stripped 3 bases from V and 14 bases from J, with 14 bases between. CDR3 length: 12 amino acids. Per germline, CDR1 MNHEY and CDR2 SMNVEV (reference sequence).

V usage is TRBV28 and J usage is TRBJ2-5, with 11 bases fitting TRBD1. CDR3 length equals 15 residues. Looked up from germline, CDR1 is MDHEN and CDR2 is SYDVKM. With V trimmed by 3 bases and J by 4 bases, 4 bases remained unmatched. Here the CDR3 reads CASSFWGQGGETQYF. In DNA, the CDR3 is TGTGCCAGCAGTTTTTGGGGACAGGGGGGAGAGACCCAGTACTTC.

V usage is TRBV29-1 and J usage is TRBJ1-1; the D gene is possibly TRBD1 (5 bases). CDR1 is SQVTM and CDR2 is ANQGSEA in the germline V gene. Trimming took off 6 bases at V and 7 bases at J, with 9 bases between the two ends. This CDR3 region has 10 residues. CDR3 protein: CSVMTDEAFF. CDR3 DNA sequence: TGCAGCGTCATGACAGATGAAGCTTTCTTT.

Notes on this clone: In the same sample, other DNA sequences code for this CDR3. This chain connects TRBV6-6 to TRBJ2-7; 8 positions match TRBD1. From germline, CDR1 is MNHNY and CDR2 SVGAGI (reference sequence). J was trimmed by 7 bases and V by 4 bases; bases with no gene match: 3. CDR3 length equals 12 residues. DNA for the CDR3: TGTGCCAGCAGTTCGGACAGGGATGAGCAGTACTTC. Translating gives CASSSDRDEQYF.

This clone appeared a single time. This sequence joins TRBV28 and TRBJ2-3; either TRBD1 or TRBD2 may fit D (5 bases each). V lost 6 bases to trimming and J lost 0 bases, with 13 bases between them. CDR3 length equals 15 residues. The germline V gene encodes CDR1 MDHEN and CDR2 SYDVKM. CDR3: CASSYPGPSTDTQYF. The CDR3 nucleotides read TGTGCCAGCAGCTACCCGGGACCAAGCACAGATACGCAGTATTTT. Combining the CDR3 with reference TRBV28 and TRBJ2-3 gives the whole variable domain DVKVTQSSRYLVKRTGEKVFLECVQDMDHENMFWYRQDPGLGLRLIYFSYDVKMKEKGDIPEGYSVSREKKERFSLILESASTNQTSMYLCASSYPGPSTDTQYFGPGTRLTVL.

The chain has TRBV7-2 and TRBJ2-3, with 7 bases fitting TRBD2. The CDR3 has 16 residues. Germline CDR1 reads SGHTA; CDR2 reads FQGNSA. With V trimmed by 5 bases and J by 3 bases, 11 bases remained unmatched. This CDR3 is CASSPTGEGGTDTQYF. The CDR3 nucleotides read TGTGCCAGCAGCCCTACCGGGGAGGGAGGAACAGATACGCAGTATTTT.

The CDR3 here is CASSLMTANEKLFF. The DNA for the CDR3 is TGTGCCAGCAGCTTGATGACAGCTAATGAAAAACTGTTTTTT. V usage is TRBV5-8 and J usage is TRBJ1-4, with a weak D call TRBD1 (5 bases). The CDR3 runs 14 residues. Trimming removed 1 base at V and 3 bases at J, with 7 bases between. Germline values: CDR1 SGHTS, CDR2 YDEGEE. Based on the CDR3 plus reference TRBV5-8 and TRBJ1-4, the full variable domain is EAGVTQSPTHLIKTRGQQATLRCSPISGHTSVYWYQQALGLGLQFLLWYDEGEERNRGNFPPRFSGRQFPNYSSELNVNALELEDSALYLCASSLMTANEKLFFGSGTQLSVL.

The CDR3 nucleotides read TGTGCCAGCAGCATCTCTCCGCGAGGGACCCAGTACTTC. The encoded protein is CASSISPRGTQYF. The chain joins TRBV9 to TRBJ2-5, with D unresolved. With 4 bases removed from V and 7 bases from J, the gap between germline ends came to 14 bases. This CDR3 comprises 13 residues. Germline V gene data show CDR1 as SGDLS and CDR2 as YYNGEE.

The genes are TRBV5-8 and TRBJ2-1, with TRBD1 identical over 8 bases. The germline V gene has CDR1 SGHTS and CDR2 YDEGEE. Trimming removed 10 bases from V and 6 bases from J; junction bases left unmatched: 12. The CDR3 is 14 amino acids. The CDR3 spells CAFRGQGGTNEQFF. CDR3 DNA: TGTGCCTTCCGTGGACAGGGAGGAACCAATGAGCAGTTCTTC.

V and J are TRBV9 and TRBJ2-2; D could derive from TRBD1 or TRBD2 (6 bases each). V shed 3 bases and J shed 4 bases, with 13 bases lying between them. The CDR3 runs to 15 residues. Germline V CDR1 and CDR2: SGDLS, YYNGEE. DNA for the CDR3: TGTGCCAGCAGCGGCCGGGGGCTTGGCACCGGGGAGCTGTTTTTT. It codes for CASSGRGLGTGELFF.

The chain is built from TRBV7-2 and TRBJ2-5, with a weak D call TRBD1 (5 bases). Trimming removed 5 bases at V and 4 bases at J, with 20 bases between. In germline, CDR1 is SGHTA, CDR2 FQGNSA. This CDR3 is 16 amino acids long. This chain's CDR3 is CASSLLRVGRAETQYF. The DNA of the CDR3 is TGTGCCAGCAGCCTCCTCCGGGTTGGCAGGGCAGAGACCCAGTACTTC.

The rearrangement joins TRBV28 to TRBJ2-3; TRBD1 agrees at 12 bases. This CDR3 has 16 amino acids. The junction had 4 bases not matched to a gene; V was cut back by 3 bases and J by 3 bases. Germline lookup yields CDR1 MDHEN and CDR2 SYDVKM. CDR3: CASSFGTGGSTDTQYF. DNA of the CDR3: TGTGCCAGCAGTTTTGGGACAGGGGGCAGTACAGATACGCAGTATTTT. Drawing the rest from reference TRBV28 and TRBJ2-3, the complete variable domain is DVKVTQSSRYLVKRTGEKVFLECVQDMDHENMFWYRQDPGLGLRLIYFSYDVKMKEKGDIPEGYSVSREKKERFSLILESASTNQTSMYLCASSFGTGGSTDTQYFGPGTRLTVL.

The chain has TRBV13 and TRBJ2-5, with D maybe TRBD2 (5 bases). There are 13 residues in the CDR3. Germline CDR1 reads PRHDT; CDR2 reads FYEKMQ (reference sequence). Trimming took 5 bases from V and 5 from J, leaving 12 bases between them. CDR3 sequence: CASSNPGGETQYF. The CDR3 region has the DNA TGTGCCAGCAGCAACCCCGGAGGTGAGACCCAGTACTTC. The variable domain in full, completed from reference TRBV13 and TRBJ2-5, reads AAGVIQSPRHLIKEKRETATLKCYPIPRHDTVYWYQQGPGQDPQFLISFYEKMQSDKGSIPDRFSAQQFSDYHSELNMSSLELGDSALYFCASSNPGGETQYFGPGTRLLVL.

The rearrangement links TRBV28 to TRBJ2-7; possibly TRBD1 for D (6 bases). Trimming pared 10 bases from V and 3 bases from J, leaving 13 bases between. There are 12 residues in the CDR3. From germline, CDR1 is MDHEN and CDR2 SYDVKM. The chain's CDR3 is CATLRDNYEQYF. In nucleotides, the CDR3 is TGTGCCACGCTACGGGACAACTACGAGCAGTACTTC.

The chain links TRBV5-1 to TRBJ2-3, with 11 bases aligning to TRBD2. This CDR3 has 17 amino acids. The V segment lost 4 bases and the J segment 4 bases; nucleotides outside the gene matches: 11. The germline V gene encodes CDR1 SGHRS and CDR2 YFSETQ. CDR3 sequence (DNA): TGCGCCAGCAGCCTAGGAAGTAGCGGGAGGGCATCAGATACGCAGTATTTT. This encodes CASSLGSSGRASDTQYF. The variable domain in full, completed from reference TRBV5-1 and TRBJ2-3, reads KAGVTQTPRYLIKTRGQQVTLSCSPISGHRSVSWYQQTPGQGLQFLFEYFSETQRNKGNFPGRFSGRQFSNSRSEMNVSTLELGDSALYLCASSLGSSGRASDTQYFGPGTRLTVL.

The chain has TRBV28 and TRBJ1-4, with a tentative D call TRBD1 (5 bases). Germline V gene data show CDR1 as MDHEN and CDR2 as SYDVKM. The length of the CDR3 is 15 residues. V lost 4 bases to trimming and J lost 5 bases, with 14 bases between them. In nucleotides, the CDR3 is TGTGCCAGCAGTTGGCATTCAGGGAGAAATGAAAAACTGTTTTTT. This gives the protein CASSWHSGRNEKLFF. The full variable domain, with the rest looked up from reference TRBV28 and TRBJ1-4, is DVKVTQSSRYLVKRTGEKVFLECVQDMDHENMFWYRQDPGLGLRLIYFSYDVKMKEKGDIPEGYSVSREKKERFSLILESASTNQTSMYLCASSWHSGRNEKLFFGSGTQLSVL.

The rearrangement links TRBV6-1 to TRBJ2-7; 9 bases fit TRBD2. Trimming removed 8 bases from V and 2 bases from J; junction bases left unmatched: 10. Germline lookup yields CDR1 MNHNS and CDR2 SASEGT. The CDR3 has 15 amino acids. The CDR3 sequence: CASDSRTSAAYEQYF. CDR3 DNA: TGTGCCAGCGATTCCCGGACTAGCGCGGCCTACGAGCAGTACTTC.

The chain combines TRBV5-1 with TRBJ2-3; D gene unclear. The CDR3 totals 12 residues. Germline V gene data show CDR1 as SGHRS and CDR2 as YFSETQ. Trimming removed 5 bases at V and 5 bases at J, with 9 bases between. CDR3: CASSDVLDTQYF. The CDR3 region has the DNA TGCGCCAGCAGTGATGTGCTAGATACGCAGTATTTT.

A note on this clone: A much larger clonotype is one base distant, so this may be a read error. The sample carries other DNA sequences with the same CDR3. The chain couples TRBV28 to TRBJ2-7; D call uncertain. Germline assignment: CDR1 MDHEN and CDR2 SYDVKM. This CDR3 comprises 11 residues. Trimming took 4 bases from V and 2 from J, leaving 3 bases between them. The CDR3 coding sequence is TGTGCCAGCAGTTCCGCCTACGAGCAGTACTTC. Residues: CASSSAYEQYF.

The chain combines TRBV5-8 with TRBJ2-1; a weak D match, TRBD2 (6 bases). Germline values: CDR1 SGHTS, CDR2 YDEGEE. V was cut by 4 bases and J by 3 bases, with 17 bases left in between. The CDR3 is 16 residues long. CDR3 coding DNA: TGTGCCAGCAGCCCATTACTAGCTAGAGGCTACAATGAGCAGTTCTTC. This gives the protein CASSPLLARGYNEQFF. Full variable domain (remainder filled in from reference TRBV5-8 and TRBJ2-1): EAGVTQSPTHLIKTRGQQATLRCSPISGHTSVYWYQQALGLGLQFLLWYDEGEERNRGNFPPRFSGRQFPNYSSELNVNALELEDSALYLCASSPLLARGYNEQFFGPGTRLTVL.

V is TRBV5-6 and J is TRBJ1-3; D may be TRBD1 (5 bases). CDR1 is SGHDT and CDR2 is YYEEEE in the germline V gene. V was trimmed by 0 bases and J by 3 bases, leaving 7 bases between them. The CDR3 spans 14 residues. CDR3 loop: CASSLVTGGNTIYF. The CDR3 DNA is TGTGCCAGCAGCTTGGTAACAGGTGGAAACACCATATATTTT.